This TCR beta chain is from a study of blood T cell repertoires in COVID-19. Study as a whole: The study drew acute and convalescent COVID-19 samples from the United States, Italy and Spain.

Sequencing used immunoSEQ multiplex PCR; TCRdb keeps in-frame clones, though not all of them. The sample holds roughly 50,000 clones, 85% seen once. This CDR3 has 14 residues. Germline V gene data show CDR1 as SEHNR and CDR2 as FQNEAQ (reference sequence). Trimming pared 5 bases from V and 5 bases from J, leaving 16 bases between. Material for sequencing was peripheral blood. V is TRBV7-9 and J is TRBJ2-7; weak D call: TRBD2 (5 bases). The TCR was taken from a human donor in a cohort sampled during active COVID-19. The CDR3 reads CASSPSEGADEQYF. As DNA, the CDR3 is TGTGCCAGCAGCCCCAGTGAGGGTGCCGACGAGCAGTACTTC.